The rows below give T cell receptor beta chains drawn from one sample of a study of response to subunit inactivated influenza vaccine. MiXCR, applied by TCRdb to the RT-PCR reads, yields one record per CDR3 protein. The table shows approximately 530,000 distinct CDR3 sequences, with 7.5% to 8.5% occurring only once. Here the sequenced sample was PBMCs from blood, taken 23 to 25 months after vaccination. These receptors all stem from a man in his fifties or sixties who received an inactivated influenza vaccine. The CDR3 runs from the conserved cysteine through the conserved F or W. The D gene is left open where the match is weak. Clone size, where shown, is once, few, many, or a class for clones that have expanded.

j_call clone_size d_call v_call cdr3_aa cdr3_nt
TRBJ2-4 - - TRBV11-1 CASSNREVSAIQYF TGTGCCAGCAGTAATAGGGAGGTCTCTGCCATTCAGTACTTC
TRBJ2-1 - TRBD2 TRBV6-5 CASSYGRGRSYNEQFF TGTGCCAGCAGTTACGGGCGCGGGAGGTCCTACAATGAGCAGTTCTTC
TRBJ2-7 few - TRBV5-8 CASSRSIIYEQYF TGTGCCAGCAGTCGCTCCATCATCTACGAGCAGTACTTC
TRBJ2-2 - - TRBV5-3 CASCLGRGENTGELFF TGTGCCAGTTGTCTCGGCCGGGGAGAGAACACCGGGGAGCTGTTTTTT
TRBJ1-5 many TRBD1 TRBV4-1 CASSQDRGQGFYQPQHF TGCGCCAGCAGCCAAGATAGGGGACAGGGGTTCTATCAGCCCCAGCATTTT
TRBJ1-1 many - TRBV21-1 CASSMTGNTEAFF TGTGCCAGCAGCATGACAGGGAACACTGAAGCTTTCTTT
TRBJ2-3 - - TRBV20-1 CSATAVRRGTDTQYF TGCAGTGCCACGGCCGTGAGACGGGGCACAGATACGCAGTATTTT
TRBJ2-6 few - TRBV3-1 CASSQEATGLANVLTF TGTGCCAGCAGCCAAGAGGCGACAGGTTTGGCCAACGTCCTGACTTTC
TRBJ2-1 few TRBD2 TRBV13 CASSWRLAGAIYNEQFF TGTGCCAGCAGCTGGCGACTAGCGGGGGCCATATACAATGAGCAGTTCTTC
TRBJ2-7 few TRBD2 TRBV10-3 CAISESTSLHEQYF TGTGCCATCAGTGAGTCGACTAGCCTACACGAGCAGTACTTC
TRBJ2-1 - - TRBV7-6 CASRPSGKGNEQFF TGTGCCAGCAGGCCCAGCGGCAAGGGGAATGAGCAGTTCTTC
TRBJ1-4 few TRBD1 TRBV7-2 CASSLAPGQGEKLFF TGTGCCAGCAGCTTAGCCCCGGGACAGGGTGAAAAACTGTTTTTT
TRBJ2-1 many TRBD2 TRBV7-2 CASRTASGSIYNEQFF TGTGCCAGCAGAACTGCGAGCGGGAGTATTTACAATGAGCAGTTCTTC
TRBJ1-1 many TRBD1 TRBV5-1 CASSFQGAHTEAFF TGCGCCAGCAGCTTTCAGGGGGCGCACACTGAAGCTTTCTTT